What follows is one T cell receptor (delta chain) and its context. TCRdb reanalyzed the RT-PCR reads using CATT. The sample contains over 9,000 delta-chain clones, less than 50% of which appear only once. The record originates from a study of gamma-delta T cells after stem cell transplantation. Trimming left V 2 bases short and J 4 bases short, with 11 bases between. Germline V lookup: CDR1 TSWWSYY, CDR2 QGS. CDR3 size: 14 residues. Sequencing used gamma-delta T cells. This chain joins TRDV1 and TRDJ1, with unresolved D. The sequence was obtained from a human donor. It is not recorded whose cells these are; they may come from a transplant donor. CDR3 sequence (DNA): TGTGCTCTTGGGGAAGGGGCTCGAGACGATAAACTCATCTTT. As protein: CALGEGARDDKLIF.